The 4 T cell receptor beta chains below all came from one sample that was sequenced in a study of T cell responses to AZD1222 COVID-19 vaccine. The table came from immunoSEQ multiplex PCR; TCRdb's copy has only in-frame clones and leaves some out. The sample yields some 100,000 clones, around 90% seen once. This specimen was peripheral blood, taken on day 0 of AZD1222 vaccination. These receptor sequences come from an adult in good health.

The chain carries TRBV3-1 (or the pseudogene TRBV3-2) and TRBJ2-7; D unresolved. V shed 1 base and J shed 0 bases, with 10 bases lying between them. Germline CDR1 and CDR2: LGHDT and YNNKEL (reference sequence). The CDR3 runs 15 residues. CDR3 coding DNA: TGTGCCAGCAGCCAAGGGCTGATGAGCTCCTACGAGCAGTACTTC. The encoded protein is CASSQGLMSSYEQYF.

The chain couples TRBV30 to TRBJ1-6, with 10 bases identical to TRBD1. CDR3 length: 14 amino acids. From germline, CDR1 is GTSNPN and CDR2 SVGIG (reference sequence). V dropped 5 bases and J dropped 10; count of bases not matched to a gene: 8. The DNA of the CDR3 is TGTGCCTGGGCAAAGGGACAGGGGTCCTCACCCCTCCACTTT. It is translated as CAWAKGQGSSPLHF.

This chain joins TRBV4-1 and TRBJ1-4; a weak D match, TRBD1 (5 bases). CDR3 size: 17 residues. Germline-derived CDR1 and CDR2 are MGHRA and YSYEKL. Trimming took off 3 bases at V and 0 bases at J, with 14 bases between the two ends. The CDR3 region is CASSHQTVTATNEKLFF. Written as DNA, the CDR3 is TGCGCCAGCAGCCACCAGACAGTTACGGCAACTAATGAAAAACTGTTTTTT.

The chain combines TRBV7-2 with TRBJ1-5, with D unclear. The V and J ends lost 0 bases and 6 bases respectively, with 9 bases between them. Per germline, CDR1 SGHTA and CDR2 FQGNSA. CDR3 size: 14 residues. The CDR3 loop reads CASSLAGSGQPQHF. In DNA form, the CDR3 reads TGTGCCAGCAGCTTAGCGGGGTCGGGTCAGCCCCAGCATTTT.